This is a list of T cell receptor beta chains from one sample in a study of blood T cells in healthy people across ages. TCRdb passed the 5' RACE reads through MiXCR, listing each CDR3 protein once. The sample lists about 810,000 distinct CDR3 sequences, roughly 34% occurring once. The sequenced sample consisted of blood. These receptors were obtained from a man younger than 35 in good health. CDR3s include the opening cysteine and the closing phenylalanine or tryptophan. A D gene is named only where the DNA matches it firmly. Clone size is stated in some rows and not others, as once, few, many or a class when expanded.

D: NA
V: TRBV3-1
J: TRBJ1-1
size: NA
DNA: TGTGCCAGCAGCCAGACATATGGGGGGCCCATGGGGTATGAAGCTTTCTTT
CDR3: CASSQTYGGPMGYEAFF

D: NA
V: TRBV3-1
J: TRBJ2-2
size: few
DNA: TGTGCCAGCAGCCAAGATCGGCGGGGACCCGGGGAGCTGTTTTTT
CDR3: CASSQDRRGPGELFF

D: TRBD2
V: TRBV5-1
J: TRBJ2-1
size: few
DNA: TGCGCCAGCAGACCCTCTAGCGGGGGGGCTGGTGAGCAGTTCTTC
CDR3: CASRPSSGGAGEQFF

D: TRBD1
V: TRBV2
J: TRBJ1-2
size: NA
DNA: TGTGCCAGCACCCTCGGGGCAGGGGGCGCGCACACCTTC
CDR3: CASTLGAGGAHTF

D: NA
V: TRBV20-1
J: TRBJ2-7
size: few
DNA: TGCAGTGCTGGCCCCGGGGCCCACGAGCAGTACTTC
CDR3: CSAGPGAHEQYF

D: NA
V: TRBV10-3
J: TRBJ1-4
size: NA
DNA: TGTGCCATCAGTGAGGGAGGTTTTAATGAAAAACTGTTTTTT
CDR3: CAISEGGFNEKLFF

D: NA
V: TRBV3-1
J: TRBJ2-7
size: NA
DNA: TGTGCCAGCAGCCACCCGGACGGGTACGAGCAGTACTTC
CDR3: CASSHPDGYEQYF

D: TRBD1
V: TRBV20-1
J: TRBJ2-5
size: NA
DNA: TGCAGTGCCCGGGACAGTCCTTATGAGCAGTACTTC
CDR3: CSARDSPYEQYF

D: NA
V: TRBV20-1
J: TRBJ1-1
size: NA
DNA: TGCAGGGTTGGACAGCGTGGGGAAACTGAAGCTTTCTTT
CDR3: CRVGQRGETEAFF

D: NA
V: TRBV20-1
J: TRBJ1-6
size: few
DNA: TGCAGTGCTAGAGTCGGGGGTAATTCACCCCTCCACTTT
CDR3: CSARVGGNSPLHF

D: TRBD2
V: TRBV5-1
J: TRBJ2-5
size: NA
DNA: TGCGCCAGCAGCTTGGGATCGGGGGGACCCGGGGAGACCCAGTACTTC
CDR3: CASSLGSGGPGETQYF

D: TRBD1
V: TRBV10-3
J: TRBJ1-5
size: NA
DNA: TGTGCCATCGGTGAGATATACAGGGGGATTAGCAATCAGCCCCAGCATTTT
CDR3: CAIGEIYRGISNQPQHF

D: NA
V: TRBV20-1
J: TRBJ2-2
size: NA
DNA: TGCAGTGCTAGAAAGGACATTAACACCGGGGAGCTGTTTTTT
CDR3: CSARKDINTGELFF

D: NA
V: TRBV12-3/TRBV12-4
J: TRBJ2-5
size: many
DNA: TGTGCCAGCAGTCCCCAACCTAGAGGGGAGACCCAGTACTTC
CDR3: CASSPQPRGETQYF

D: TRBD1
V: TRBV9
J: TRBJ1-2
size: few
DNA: TGTGCCAGCAGCACCGCGGGACAGGGCCACTATGGCTACACCTTC
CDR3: CASSTAGQGHYGYTF

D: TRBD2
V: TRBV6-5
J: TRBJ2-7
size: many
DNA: TGTGCCAGCAGTTGGGGACTAGCGGGGACCTACGAGCAGTACTTC
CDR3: CASSWGLAGTYEQYF

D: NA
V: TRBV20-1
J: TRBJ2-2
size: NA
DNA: TGCAGTGCTAGTGGTACGCTCGTGAACACCGGGGAGCTGTTTTTT
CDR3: CSASGTLVNTGELFF

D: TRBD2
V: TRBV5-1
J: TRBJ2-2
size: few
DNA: TGCGCCAGCAGCTGGATGACTAGCGGGCGCACCGGGGAGCTGTTTTTT
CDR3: CASSWMTSGRTGELFF

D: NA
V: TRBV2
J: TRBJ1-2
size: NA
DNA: TGTGCCAGCAGTGAAAAAAGGGACTATGGCTACACCTTC
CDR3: CASSEKRDYGYTF

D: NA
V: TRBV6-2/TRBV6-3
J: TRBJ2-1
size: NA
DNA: TGTGCCAGCAGTGACGTAGTAGAATACAATGAGCAGTTCTTC
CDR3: CASSDVVEYNEQFF

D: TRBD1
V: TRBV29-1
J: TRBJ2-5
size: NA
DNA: TGCAGCGTTGAGGGGGACAGGGGGGATCAAGAGACCCAGTACTTC
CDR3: CSVEGDRGDQETQYF

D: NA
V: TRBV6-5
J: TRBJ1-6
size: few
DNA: TGTGCCAGCAGTTCCCGGGACCATTCACCCCTCCACTTT
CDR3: CASSSRDHSPLHF

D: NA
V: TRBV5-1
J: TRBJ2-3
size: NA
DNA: TGCGCCAGCAGCTTGAGGAGCGGCACAGATACGCAGTATTTT
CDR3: CASSLRSGTDTQYF

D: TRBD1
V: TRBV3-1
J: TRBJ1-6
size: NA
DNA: TGTGCCAGCAGCCCCCGAGACAGGGTATGGGGTTCACCCCTCCACTTT
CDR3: CASSPRDRVWGSPLHF

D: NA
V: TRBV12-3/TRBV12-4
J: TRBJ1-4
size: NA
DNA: TGTGCCAGCAGTCTAAGCACTAATGAAAAACTGTTTTTT
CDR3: CASSLSTNEKLFF

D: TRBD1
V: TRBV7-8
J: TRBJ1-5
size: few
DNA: TGTGCCAGCAGCTTAATAGGACAGGGGGCAGAACGCAATCAGCCCCAGCATTTT
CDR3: CASSLIGQGAERNQPQHF

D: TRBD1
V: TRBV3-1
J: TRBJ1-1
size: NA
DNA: TGTGCCAGCAGCCACGGGACAGGGTATACTGAAGCTTTCTTT
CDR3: CASSHGTGYTEAFF

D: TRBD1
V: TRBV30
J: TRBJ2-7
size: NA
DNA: TGTGCCTGGAGTGTACTGGACAGGGACTACGAGCAGTACTTC
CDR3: CAWSVLDRDYEQYF

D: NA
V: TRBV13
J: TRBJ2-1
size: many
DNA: TGTGCCAGCGAAGAGCAGGGGAACAATGAGCAGTTCTTC
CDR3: CASEEQGNNEQFF

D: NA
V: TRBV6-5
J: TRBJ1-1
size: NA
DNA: TGTGCCAGCAGTGACTCCCCTCGGGGGGAAGCTTTCTTT
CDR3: CASSDSPRGEAFF

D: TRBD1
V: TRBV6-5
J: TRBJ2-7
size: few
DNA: TGTGCCAGCAGGGCGACAGGGTTCTACGAGCAGTACTTC
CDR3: CASRATGFYEQYF

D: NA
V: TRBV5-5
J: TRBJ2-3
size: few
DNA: TGTGCCAGCAGCTGGCCTAGTATGGATACGCAGTATTTT
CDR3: CASSWPSMDTQYF

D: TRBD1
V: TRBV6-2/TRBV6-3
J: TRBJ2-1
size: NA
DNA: TGTGCCAGCAGTGACAGGGCAGGTCTCAATGAGCAGTTCTTC
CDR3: CASSDRAGLNEQFF

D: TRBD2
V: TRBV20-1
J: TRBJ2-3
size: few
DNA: TGCAGTGCTAGAGGCTCGCGGGGGGACACAGATACGCAGTATTTT
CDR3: CSARGSRGDTDTQYF